The sequence of this T cell receptor (beta chain) was determined in a study of blood T cell repertoires in COVID-19. As for the study in general: The United States, Italy and Spain were the sources of the acute and convalescent COVID-19 samples.

Original analysis: How many nucleated cells were present was estimated from reference gene primer amplification. Profiled with immunoSEQ multiplex PCR; TCRdb holds only in-frame clones, not every one. For V, J and clone size, that table is used; D and trimming come from the DNA. The data hold hundreds of thousands of clones, with approximately 90% observed a single time. Seattle cases were enrolled at active infection and followed longitudinally. This clonotype originated in a man in his 60s with COVID-19, enrolled during active disease. Sequencing was carried out using peripheral blood.

As DNA, the CDR3 is TGTGCCAGCTCACCGGGACAGGGGGCGAATTCACCCCTCCACTTT. The encoded protein is CASSPGQGANSPLHF. The J gene is TRBJ1-6, the V gene TRBV18; TRBD1 agrees at 12 bases. The CDR3 has 15 residues. Germline loops: CDR1 KGHSH, CDR2 LQKENI. The V segment lost 3 bases and the J segment 7 bases; nucleotides outside the gene matches: 1.